These 4 T cell receptor beta chains were all obtained from the same sample, sequenced in a study of T cell changes during pregnancy in multiple sclerosis. Clones were read by immunoSEQ multiplex PCR, and TCRdb kept only the in-frame ones, dropping some. The table records some 40,000 clones, 90% of them present only once. The sample in question was CD4+ T cells from peripheral blood mononuclear cells, obtained in the second trimester of pregnancy. The origin of the receptors is a female donor with multiple sclerosis, enrolled in a pregnancy study.

CDR3 coding DNA: TGTGCCAGCAGCGTAGGGGGACAGGGGAACGAAAAACTGTTTTTT. This gives the protein CASSVGGQGNEKLFF. This sequence joins TRBV9 and TRBJ1-4, with 10 nucleotides matching TRBD1. V shed 0 bases, J shed 8 bases, and the junction held 4 bases outside the gene matches. In germline, CDR1 is SGDLS, CDR2 YYNGEE. The CDR3 totals 15 residues.

This clone has only one observation. The gene calls are TRBV29-1 and TRBJ2-1, with 9 nucleotides matching TRBD1. Germline CDR1 and CDR2: SQVTM and ANQGSEA. The CDR3 is made up of 14 amino acids. J was trimmed by 4 bases and V by 5 bases; bases with no gene match: 6. The DNA for the CDR3 is TGCAGCGTTCGGAACAGGGGGCCGTACAATGAGCAGTTCTTC. Its protein is CSVRNRGPYNEQFF.

This chain uses TRBV20-1 with TRBJ2-7, with a tentative D call TRBD1 (6 bases). Trimming pared 5 bases from V and 3 bases from J, leaving 8 bases between. The CDR3 length is 11 residues. The germline V gene encodes CDR1 DFQATT and CDR2 SNEGSKA (reference sequence). In DNA, the CDR3 is TGCAGTGCTCGACAGGTCTACGAGCAGTACTTC. Translated, it gives CSARQVYEQYF.

The J gene is TRBJ1-2, the V gene TRBV5-1; 11 positions agree with TRBD1. V gave up 4 bases and J gave up 7 bases; unmatched junction bases: 9. CDR1 is SGHRS, CDR2 YFSETQ, per germline. CDR3 length: 15 amino acids. The CDR3 spells CASSMGGQGALGYTF. The CDR3 DNA reads TGCGCCAGCAGCATGGGTGGACAGGGGGCTCTTGGCTACACCTTC.